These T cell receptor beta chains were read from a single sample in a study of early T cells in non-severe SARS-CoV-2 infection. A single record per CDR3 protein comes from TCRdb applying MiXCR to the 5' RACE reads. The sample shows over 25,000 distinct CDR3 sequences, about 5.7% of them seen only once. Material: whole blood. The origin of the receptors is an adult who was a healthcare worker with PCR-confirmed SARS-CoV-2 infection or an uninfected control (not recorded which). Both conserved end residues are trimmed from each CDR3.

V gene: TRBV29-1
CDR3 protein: SVDELAKNIQY

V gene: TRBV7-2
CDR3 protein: ASSLSDRGRETQY

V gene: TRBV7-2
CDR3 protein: ASSPRAGPGNEQF

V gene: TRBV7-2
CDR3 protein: ASSFYRQGGGYT

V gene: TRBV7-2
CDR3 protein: ASSLAGYGYT

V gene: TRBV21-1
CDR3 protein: ASLNNEQY

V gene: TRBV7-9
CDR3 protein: ASSLAMVANYGYT

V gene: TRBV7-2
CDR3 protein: ASSPTSGERFLAKNIQY

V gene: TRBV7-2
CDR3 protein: ASNGQGWETQY

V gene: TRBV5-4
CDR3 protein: ASSLRALNYGSTPLH

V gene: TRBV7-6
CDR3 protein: ASSDRAYEQY

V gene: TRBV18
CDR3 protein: ASSPPGPKNQPQH

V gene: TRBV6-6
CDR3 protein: ASSYSDRGRGEQY

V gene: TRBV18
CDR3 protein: ASSGMDNSPLH

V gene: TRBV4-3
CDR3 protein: ASSQGTPLDRAPTEAF

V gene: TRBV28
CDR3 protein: ASSFGGAGRYEQY

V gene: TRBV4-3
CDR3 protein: ASSQGYRALLGYT

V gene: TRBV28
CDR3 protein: ASSFRGAQETQY

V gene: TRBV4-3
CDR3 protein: ASSQGNFAEAF

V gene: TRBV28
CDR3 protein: ASSLWQGSSYEQY

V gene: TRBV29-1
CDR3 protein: SVAGTEDGYT

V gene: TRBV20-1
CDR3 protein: RELGLGRPSYEQY

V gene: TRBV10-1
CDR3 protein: ASSEEQGAGSF

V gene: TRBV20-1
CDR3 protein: SAERTGTGLSGANVLT

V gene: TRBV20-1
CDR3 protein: SEGARGADTQY

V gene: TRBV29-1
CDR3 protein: SVSGTGERETQY

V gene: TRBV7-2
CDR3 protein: ASSFPSGGVNEQF

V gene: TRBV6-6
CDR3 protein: ASSPTGLSNQPQH

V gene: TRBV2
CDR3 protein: ASSEEAGSEAF

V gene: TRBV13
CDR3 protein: ASTRIQARRTEAF

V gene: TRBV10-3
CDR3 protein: AIRGTGTGTEAF